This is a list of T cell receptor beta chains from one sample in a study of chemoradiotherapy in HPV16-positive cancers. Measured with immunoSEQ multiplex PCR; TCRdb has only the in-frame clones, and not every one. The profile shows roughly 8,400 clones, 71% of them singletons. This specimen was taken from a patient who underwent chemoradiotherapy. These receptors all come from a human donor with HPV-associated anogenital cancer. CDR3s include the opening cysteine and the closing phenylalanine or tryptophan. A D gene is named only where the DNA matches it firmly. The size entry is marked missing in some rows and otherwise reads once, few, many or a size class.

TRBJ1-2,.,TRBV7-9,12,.,TGTGCCAGCAGCTTATCCCCCTATGGCTACACCTTC,CASSLSPYGYTF
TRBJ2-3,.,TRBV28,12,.,TGTGCCAGCACAGTAAAGGGGGATACGCAGTATTTT,CASTVKGDTQYF
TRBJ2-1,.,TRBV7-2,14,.,TGTGCCAGCAGCTTTCGGGGATCCTACAATGAGCAGTTCTTC,CASSFRGSYNEQFF
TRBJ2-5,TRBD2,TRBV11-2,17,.,TGTGCCAGCAGCTTAGGTCCCGGACTAGCCGCTCTAGAGACCCAGTACTTC,CASSLGPGLAALETQYF
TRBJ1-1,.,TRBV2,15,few,TGTGCCAGCAGAAAACTGGGACCTGGGAACACTGAAGCTTTCTTT,CASRKLGPGNTEAFF
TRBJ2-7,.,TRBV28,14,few,TGTGCCAGCAGTTTATACCAGGACAGTAAGGAGCAGTACTTC,CASSLYQDSKEQYF
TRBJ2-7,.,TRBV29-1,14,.,TGCAGCGTTGAAGATAGGGGGGCGACCTACGAGCAGTACTTC,CSVEDRGATYEQYF
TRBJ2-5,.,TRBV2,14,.,TGTGCCAGCAGTGTCGCGCATCGCCAAGAGACCCAGTACTTC,CASSVAHRQETQYF
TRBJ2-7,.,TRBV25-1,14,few,TGTGCCAGCAGTGGCAAAAACAGGGACTACGAGCAGTACTTC,CASSGKNRDYEQYF
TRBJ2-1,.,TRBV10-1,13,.,TGCGCCAGCAGTGAGCTGGGAAGCCATGAGCAGTTCTTC,CASSELGSHEQFF
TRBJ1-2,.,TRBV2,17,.,TGTGCCAGCTTCCCAAAATTTACAGGGAGAGGGGCCTATGGCTACACCTTC,CASFPKFTGRGAYGYTF
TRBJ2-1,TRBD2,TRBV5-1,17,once,TGCGCCAGCAGCTCGCCTCTATTAGCGGGACGGAGAAATGAGCAGTTCTTC,CASSSPLLAGRRNEQFF
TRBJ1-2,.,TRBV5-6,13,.,TGTGCCAGCAGCTTCGGGCCGACCTATGGCTACACCTTC,CASSFGPTYGYTF
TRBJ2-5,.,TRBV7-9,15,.,TGTGCCAGCAGCCAGCCTGGACCGAAACTGTTGACCCAGTACTTC,CASSQPGPKLLTQYF
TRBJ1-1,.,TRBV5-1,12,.,TGCGCCAGCAGCTTATCAGGGACTGAAGCTTTCTTT,CASSLSGTEAFF
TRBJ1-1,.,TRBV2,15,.,TGTGCCAGCAGCGAAAGATCAGACGGATACACTGAAGCTTTCTTT,CASSERSDGYTEAFF
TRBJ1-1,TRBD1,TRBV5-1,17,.,TGCGCCAGCAGCTTGGCAGGGGGCGCTTATTTTGACACTGAAGCTTTCTTT,CASSLAGGAYFDTEAFF
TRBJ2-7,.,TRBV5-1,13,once,TGCGCCAGCAGCTCGACAGGTTACTACGAGCAGTACTTC,CASSSTGYYEQYF
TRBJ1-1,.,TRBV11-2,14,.,TGTGCCAGCAGCTTTTCTCAAGGGGCTTCTGAAGCTTTCTTT,CASSFSQGASEAFF
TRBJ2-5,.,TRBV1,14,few,TGCACCAGCAGTAATCTTAGCGGGGGGCTGTCCCAGTACTTC,CTSSNLSGGLSQYF
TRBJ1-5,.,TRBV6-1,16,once,TGTGCCAGCAGTGAGGACCAGGGCTTAAGCAATCAGCCCCAGCATTTT,CASSEDQGLSNQPQHF
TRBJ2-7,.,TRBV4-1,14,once,TGCGCCAGCAGCCAAGGACAGTTTTCCTACGAGCAGTACTTC,CASSQGQFSYEQYF
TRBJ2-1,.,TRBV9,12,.,TGTGCCAGCAGTCCAACCCTCAATGAGCAGTTCTTC,CASSPTLNEQFF
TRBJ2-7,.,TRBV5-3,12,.,TGTGCCAGAAGCTTGGACTCCTACGAGCAGTACTTC,CARSLDSYEQYF
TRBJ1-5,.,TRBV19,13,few,TGTGCCAGTAGTATAGCCAGGAATCAGCCCCAGCATTTT,CASSIARNQPQHF
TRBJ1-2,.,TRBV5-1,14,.,TGCGCCAGCAGCTTGGATGCAGGGCGGGGTGGCTACACCTTC,CASSLDAGRGGYTF
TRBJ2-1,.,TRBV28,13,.,TGTGCCAGCAGTTTACCGGCAGACAATGAGCAGTTCTTC,CASSLPADNEQFF
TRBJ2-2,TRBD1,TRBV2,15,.,TGTGCCAGCAGATCGGACAGGACGAACACCGGGGAGCTGTTTTTT,CASRSDRTNTGELFF
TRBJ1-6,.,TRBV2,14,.,TGTGCCAGCAGAGACGACAGGAACCTTTCACCCCTCCACTTT,CASRDDRNLSPLHF
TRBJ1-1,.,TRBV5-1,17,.,TGCGCCAGCAGCTTGGCAGGGTTCGGGGTAATGAACACTGAAGCTTTCTTT,CASSLAGFGVMNTEAFF
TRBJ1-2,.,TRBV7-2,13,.,TGTGCCAGCAGCTTCGGGGAAGGCTATGGCTACACCTTC,CASSFGEGYGYTF
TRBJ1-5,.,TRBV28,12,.,TGTGCCAGCACTACGGGGGTTCAGCCCCAGCATTTT,CASTTGVQPQHF
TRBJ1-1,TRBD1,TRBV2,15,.,TGTGCCAGCAGTCAGACAGGGGGCATGGGCACTGAAGCTTTCTTT,CASSQTGGMGTEAFF
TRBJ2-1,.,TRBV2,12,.,TGTGCCAGCACGAGGGGGAAGAATGAGCAGTTCTTC,CASTRGKNEQFF
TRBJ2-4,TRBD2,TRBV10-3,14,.,TGTGCCATCAGTGACGGTAGCGGGGGGAACATTCAGTACTTC,CAISDGSGGNIQYF
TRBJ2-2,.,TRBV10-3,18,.,TGTGCCATCAGTCCAAGAGAGCCAAAGAGCCCGAACACCGGGGAGCTGTTTTTT,CAISPREPKSPNTGELFF
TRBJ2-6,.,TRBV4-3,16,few,TGCGCCAGCAGCCAAGCTCCAGGACAGGGGGCCAACGTCCTGACTTTC,CASSQAPGQGANVLTF
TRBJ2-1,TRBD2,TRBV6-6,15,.,TGTGCCAGCAGTTACGATGGCGGGGGGGTGAATGAGCAGTTCTTC,CASSYDGGGVNEQFF
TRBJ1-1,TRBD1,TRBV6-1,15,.,TGTGCCACTCATCCGCCGGGACAGGAGAACACTGAAGCTTTCTTT,CATHPPGQENTEAFF
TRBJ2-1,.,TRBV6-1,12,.,TGTGCCAGCGGGGAAACCTACGCTGAGCAGTTCTTC,CASGETYAEQFF
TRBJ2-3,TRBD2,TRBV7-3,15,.,TGTGCCAGCAGCTTAGGCGGGGGGGCCCCAGATACGCAGTATTTT,CASSLGGGAPDTQYF
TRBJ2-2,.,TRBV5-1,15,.,TGCGCCAGCAGCTTCGACGGGGGCTACACCGGGGAGCTGTTTTTT,CASSFDGGYTGELFF
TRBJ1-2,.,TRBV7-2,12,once,TGTGCCAGCAGCCTGGACGGAGGGGGCTACACCTTC,CASSLDGGGYTF
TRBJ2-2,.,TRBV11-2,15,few,TGTGCCAGCAGCTTAGCCGGGGGGCTAACCGGGGAGCTGTTTTTT,CASSLAGGLTGELFF
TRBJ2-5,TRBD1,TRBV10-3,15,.,TGTGCCATCAGTGATGGGACAGGGGCCGGCGAGGCCCAGTACTTC,CAISDGTGAGEAQYF
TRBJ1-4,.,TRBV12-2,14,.,TGTGCAAGTCGTTCGGACAGGGGGGGTGAAAAACTGTTTTTT,CASRSDRGGEKLFF
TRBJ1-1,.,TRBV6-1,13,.,TGTGCCAGCAGCGAAGGGCGACGGGATGAAGCTTTCTTT,CASSEGRRDEAFF
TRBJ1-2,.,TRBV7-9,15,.,TGTGCCAGCAGCTACTCGGGCCCAGCTCTCTATAGCTACACCTTC,CASSYSGPALYSYTF
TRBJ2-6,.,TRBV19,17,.,TGTGCCAGTACCCATCCGGACTCCCGGGGGGGGGCCAACGTCCTGACTTTC,CASTHPDSRGGANVLTF
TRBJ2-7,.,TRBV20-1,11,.,TGCAGTGCTCTAGCGCAGTACGAGCAGTACTTC,CSALAQYEQYF
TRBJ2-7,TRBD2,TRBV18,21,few,TGTGCCAGCTCTCCTGGGACTAGCGGGGGGGGCTCCTTTTCGGGGTCCTACGAGCAGTACTTC,CASSPGTSGGGSFSGSYEQYF